This T cell receptor (beta chain) was sequenced in a study of T cell repertoires in cytomegalovirus infection. The study's findings and limits: It was HLA-C-restricted CMV-specific TCR beta clonotypes that dominated the response ex vivo.

Trimming shortened V by 3 bases and J by 0 bases, and 11 bases separated the two germline ends. Germline-derived CDR1 and CDR2 are MGHRA and YSYEKL. The CDR3 covers 15 residues. TCRdb used MiXCR to reprocess the reads, holding one entry per CDR3 protein. Here the sample spans roughly 280,000 distinct CDR3 sequences, over 8% being singletons. The sample holds a few counts of this clonotype. Its antigen is unidentified. The chain employs TRBV4-1 and TRBJ1-1, with D unclear. The sequenced material came from PBMCs. The clonotype comes from a human donor in good health (CMV status not recorded). Some clones in this sample may be carry-over from other donors' samples. The CDR3 sequence: CASSQSLGLNTEAFF. The CDR3 DNA reads as TGCGCCAGCAGCCAGTCCCTAGGGCTGAACACTGAAGCTTTCTTT.